The present TCR beta chain was sequenced within a study of glioma-infiltrating T cells. General observations from the study: Only very few CDR3 sequences appeared in both tissue and blood. Non-neoplastic patients had below-expected tissue-blood divergence, while all gliomas exceeded expectation.

Amplification of TCR alpha and beta CDR3 regions from RNA used iRepertoire nested multiplex PCR. Tissue mRNA or PBMC total RNA, 100-400 ng, went into one-step reverse transcription and amplification. A single record per CDR3 protein comes from TCRdb applying MiXCR to the multiplex PCR reads. The table lists about 89,000 distinct CDR3 sequences, 20% to 25% of them singletons, with more than 6.5% in the top ten. This CDR3 spans 14 amino acids. The germline gives CDR1 SNHLY, CDR2 FYNNEI. V was pared by 8 bases and J by 8 bases, with 9 bases of the junction left unmatched. A remark on this clonotype: The target antigen is unknown.

The genes are TRBV2 and TRBJ1-5; the match to TRBD1 covers 10 bases. This TCR came from a human donor with low-grade glioma or glioblastoma, undergoing nonglioma brain surgery, or in good health (not recorded which). The material sequenced was glioma tissue, nonneoplastic brain tissue, or PBMCs (not recorded which). CDR3: CASRWGTGEEPQHF. In DNA, the CDR3 is TGTGCCAGCCGATGGGGGACAGGGGAGGAGCCCCAGCATTTT.